These 18 T cell receptor beta chains were sequenced from one sample in a study of shared clonotypes between healthy human individuals. This table comes from immunoSEQ multiplex PCR, and its TCRdb copy is limited to in-frame clones, with some not included. The data contain hundreds of thousands of clones, over 65% of them singletons. The sequencing input was memory CD4+ T cells sorted from blood. Sample subset: CD45RA-negative fraction. The source is a woman in her 30s in good health.

The CDR3: CSVARSNEKLFF. The DNA for the CDR3 is TGCAGCGTTGCGCGCTCAAATGAAAAACTGTTTTTT. This chain uses TRBV29-1 with TRBJ1-4; no clear D. Germline V CDR1 and CDR2: SQVTM, ANQGSEA. Trimming left V 4 bases short and J 5 bases short, with 8 bases between. This CDR3 contains 12 residues. The full variable domain, with the rest looked up from reference TRBV29-1 and TRBJ1-4, is SAVISQKPSRDICQRGTSLTIQCQVDSQVTMMFWYRQQPGQSLTLIATANQGSEATYESGFVIDKFPISRPNLTFSTLTVSNMSPEDSSIYLCSVARSNEKLFFGSGTQLSVL.

The chain couples TRBV5-4 to TRBJ2-7; D remains unclear. V lost 4 bases and J 6 bases, leaving 17 bases between the germline ends. Germline-derived CDR1 and CDR2 are SGHNT and YYREEE (reference sequence). This CDR3 spans 14 amino acids. CDR3 DNA sequence: TGTGCCAGCAGCCCCCAAGGGCAAGGTCGCGAGCAGTACTTC. Translating gives CASSPQGQGREQYF.

At least ten counts were recorded for this clone. The V and J genes are TRBV5-4 and TRBJ1-4, with a tentative D call TRBD1 (5 bases). Trimming removed 4 bases at V and 7 bases at J, with 14 bases between. The CDR3 contains 14 residues. CDR1 is SGHNT, CDR2 YYREEE, per germline (reference sequence). The CDR3 spells CASSHGRDAEKLFF. The CDR3 DNA is TGTGCCAGCAGCCACGGACGGGACGCTGAAAAACTGTTTTTT.

The chain employs TRBV12-2 and TRBJ2-2; the table's D call of TRBD2 was not tested on the DNA. TRBV12-2 constitutes a pseudogene. The CDR3 is 17 residues long. The CDR3 DNA follows: TGTGCAAGTCGCTTAGCGCCAGCCGGGGTGGGAACCGGGGAGCTGTTTTTT. Amino acid sequence: CASRLAPAGVGTGELFF.

V is TRBV28 and J is TRBJ1-1; TRBD1 agrees at 7 bases. The germline CDR1 and CDR2 sequences are MDHEN and SYDVKM. The CDR3 contains 12 residues. J was trimmed by 3 bases and V by 6 bases; bases with no gene match: 1. In DNA, the CDR3 is TGTGCCAGCAGGGGGACAGACACTGAAGCTTTCTTT. Amino acids: CASRGTDTEAFF.

This clone was seen repeatedly, ten times or more. This chain links TRBV7-9 with TRBJ2-3, with 7 bases matching TRBD2. The CDR3 spans 15 residues. J gave up 0 bases and V 2 bases, and 2 bases lay outside the gene matches. Per germline, CDR1 SEHNR and CDR2 FQNEAQ (reference sequence). The CDR3: CASSLTSESTDTQYF. The CDR3 DNA reads TGTGCCAGCAGCTTAACTAGCGAGAGCACAGATACGCAGTATTTT.

The chain links TRBV28 to TRBJ2-3; TRBD2 aligns across 12 bases. This CDR3 comprises 16 residues. Trimming at V came to 5 bases and at J to 1 base, leaving 4 bases not matched to a gene. CDR1 and CDR2 (germline): MDHEN, SYDVKM. The CDR3 here is CASSGLAGGGTDTQYF. As DNA, the CDR3 is TGTGCCAGCAGTGGGCTAGCGGGAGGGGGCACAGATACGCAGTATTTT.

The sample holds a few counts of this clone. This sample includes further DNA sequences coding for the same CDR3. The V gene is TRBV2, the J gene TRBJ1-2; D remains ambiguous. Trimming cost V 7 bases and J 2 bases, with 5 bases left between them. The CDR3 has 11 residues. Germline lookup yields CDR1 SNHLY and CDR2 FYNNEI. The CDR3 coding sequence is TGTGCCAGCAATGGGAACTATGGCTACACCTTC. Translated, it gives CASNGNYGYTF.

This chain connects TRBV7-7 to TRBJ2-5; 11 nucleotides agree with TRBD2. In germline, CDR1 is SSHAT, CDR2 FNYEAQ (reference sequence). CDR3 size: 14 residues. V was clipped by 3 bases and J by 5 bases; unmatched bases: 2. The chain's CDR3 is CASSFSGRGETQYF. CDR3 in DNA: TGTGCCAGCAGCTTTAGCGGGAGGGGTGAGACCCAGTACTTC.

The chain couples TRBV5-1 to TRBJ2-7, with D tentatively TRBD1 (5 bases). The CDR3 is 14 residues long. Germline loops: CDR1 SGHRS, CDR2 YFSETQ. Trimming pared 0 bases from V and 0 bases from J, leaving 7 bases between. The CDR3 coding sequence is TGCGCCAGCAGCTTGGCAGACAGCTCCTACGAGCAGTACTTC. Encoded protein: CASSLADSSYEQYF.

This chain uses TRBV6-5 with TRBJ2-7, with D possibly being TRBD2 (5 bases). This CDR3 region has 14 residues. V was clipped by 6 bases and J by 0 bases, with 12 bases between them. Germline values: CDR1 MNHEY, CDR2 SVGAGI. CDR3: CASRPGLLSYEQYF. In DNA form, the CDR3 reads TGTGCCAGCAGACCCGGACTCCTCTCCTACGAGCAGTACTTC.

This sequence joins TRBV25-1 and TRBJ2-1, with D hard to call. This CDR3 is 16 amino acids long. V lost 5 bases to trimming and J lost 0 bases, with 14 bases between them. CDR1 and CDR2 from the germline V gene are MGHDK and SYGVNS. This CDR3 reads CASSPPSLNSYNEQFF. The CDR3 region has the DNA TGTGCCAGCAGTCCTCCGTCCCTCAACTCCTACAATGAGCAGTTCTTC.

This clone was counted at least ten times. The chain is built from TRBV27 and TRBJ2-7, with 10 bases fitting TRBD2. This CDR3 region has 16 residues. The V gene's germline CDR1 is MNHEY and CDR2 SMNVEV (reference sequence). V lost 3 bases, J lost 5 bases, and 10 bases stayed unmatched. The chain's CDR3 is CASSFLLAGVSHEQYF. Written as DNA, the CDR3 is TGTGCCAGCAGTTTCCTCCTAGCGGGAGTTTCCCACGAGCAGTACTTC.

The chain has TRBV18 and TRBJ2-5; no clear D gene. CDR3 size: 11 residues. The V end lost 6 bases, the J end lost 2 bases, and 4 bases lay between the germline ends. The germline V gene has CDR1 KGHSH and CDR2 LQKENI. The CDR3 sequence: CASSLQETQYF. Written as DNA, the CDR3 is TGTGCCAGCTCGCTGCAAGAGACCCAGTACTTC. Using reference TRBV18 and TRBJ2-5 for the parts outside the CDR3, the full variable domain is NAGVMQNPRHLVRRRGQEARLRCSPMKGHSHVYWYRQLPEEGLKFMVYLQKENIIDESGMPKERFSAEFPKEGPSILRIQQVVRGDSAAYFCASSLQETQYFGPGTRLLVL.

The J gene is TRBJ2-2, the V gene TRBV7-3; D unresolved. Germline-derived CDR1 and CDR2 are SGHTA and FQGTGA. V was pared by 5 bases and J by 0 bases, with 7 bases between. This CDR3 region has 14 residues. The CDR3 sequence is CASSPDSNTGELFF. In DNA, the CDR3 is TGTGCCAGCAGCCCCGACTCGAACACCGGGGAGCTGTTTTTT.

The J gene is TRBJ2-6, the V gene TRBV19; no clear D gene. The CDR3 is made up of 14 amino acids. Germline CDR1 is LNHDA and CDR2 is SQIVND (reference sequence). V dropped 7 bases and J dropped 0 bases, with 7 bases sitting between them. The CDR3 DNA reads as TGTGCCAGTACCCCCCTCTCTGGGGCCAACGTCCTGACTTTC. Translated, it gives CASTPLSGANVLTF.

V usage is TRBV28 and J usage is TRBJ1-1; the D is unclear. The length of the CDR3 is 15 residues. Trimming removed 8 bases at V and 0 bases at J, with 16 bases between. Germline CDR1 is MDHEN and CDR2 is SYDVKM. CDR3 amino acids: CASRDGGGMNTEAFF. The CDR3 bases are TGTGCCAGCCGGGATGGTGGCGGCATGAACACTGAAGCTTTCTTT. Full variable domain (outside the CDR3, taken from reference TRBV28 and TRBJ1-1): DVKVTQSSRYLVKRTGEKVFLECVQDMDHENMFWYRQDPGLGLRLIYFSYDVKMKEKGDIPEGYSVSREKKERFSLILESASTNQTSMYLCASRDGGGMNTEAFFGQGTRLTVV.

V is TRBV28 and J is TRBJ1-2, with a tentative D call TRBD1 (5 bases). V lost 3 bases, J lost 8 bases, and 16 bases lay in between. Looked up from germline, CDR1 is MDHEN and CDR2 is SYDVKM. The CDR3 spans 14 residues. CDR3 residues: CASSFLWDGKGYTF. CDR3 DNA sequence: TGTGCCAGCAGTTTCCTATGGGACGGGAAGGGCTACACCTTC.